Included here is one T cell receptor beta chain sequence, with context. Its antigen is still unknown. Donors in the study were healthy people who gave bone marrow. This specimen comes from a study of cytomegalovirus exposure and HLA in healthy donors. This CDR3 region has 16 residues. The V and J ends lost 4 bases and 2 bases respectively, with 18 bases between them. Per germline, CDR1 SGDLS and CDR2 YYNGEE. The PCR employed 60 Vbeta primers together with 13 Jbeta primers. Sequenced by immunoSEQ multiplex PCR; TCRdb stores in-frame clones only, minus some. The sample has about 120,000 clones; 77% are singletons. Findings of the study overall: Common viral pathogens seemed, in a later analysis, to connect with several of the most significant clusters. Later analysis identified a missense DCLRE1C variant that was linked to TCR beta V- and J-gene trimming.

This TCR was recovered from a man aged 40-49 years in good health and CMV-seropositive. The chain has TRBV9 and TRBJ1-1, with TRBD1 as a possible D gene (5 bases). Sequenced sample: PBMCs. CDR3 loop: CASSKRITTDNTEAFF. In DNA form, the CDR3 reads TGTGCCAGCAGCAAACGGATAACGACAGACAACACTGAAGCTTTCTTT.